Described below is a single TCR beta chain sequence and its context. Relying on iRepertoire HTBI primers and Arm-PCR of CDR3 regions, the team built TCR beta libraries. TCRdb re-derived calls from the multiplex PCR reads in MiXCR, one entry per CDR3 protein. The table shows fewer than 650,000 distinct CDR3 sequences, with roughly 15% occurring only once. The data were obtained in a study of regulatory T cells in long-lasting Graves disease. The V and J ends lost 3 bases and 4 bases respectively, with 22 bases between them. CDR1 is LGHDT and CDR2 is YNNKEL in the germline V gene (reference sequence). The CDR3 totals 18 residues. Sample time point: newly diagnosed GD, antithyroid drugs for less than 3 months. The TCR library used RNA extracted from PBMCs. American Thyroid Association guidelines were used to diagnose Graves' disease. The sample also formed part of further work on T cells in Graves' hyperthyroidism and ophthalmopathy.

The origin of this receptor is a man younger than 35 with Graves disease. The sample in question was peripheral blood mononuclear cells (PBMCs), obtained at new diagnosis, from a patient treated with antithyroid drugs. The chain couples TRBV3-1 to TRBJ2-1; D remains ambiguous. CDR3 loop: CASSHVRAAEPIYNEQFF. CDR3 in DNA: TGTGCCAGCAGCCATGTAAGGGCAGCCGAACCAATTTACAATGAGCAGTTCTTC.